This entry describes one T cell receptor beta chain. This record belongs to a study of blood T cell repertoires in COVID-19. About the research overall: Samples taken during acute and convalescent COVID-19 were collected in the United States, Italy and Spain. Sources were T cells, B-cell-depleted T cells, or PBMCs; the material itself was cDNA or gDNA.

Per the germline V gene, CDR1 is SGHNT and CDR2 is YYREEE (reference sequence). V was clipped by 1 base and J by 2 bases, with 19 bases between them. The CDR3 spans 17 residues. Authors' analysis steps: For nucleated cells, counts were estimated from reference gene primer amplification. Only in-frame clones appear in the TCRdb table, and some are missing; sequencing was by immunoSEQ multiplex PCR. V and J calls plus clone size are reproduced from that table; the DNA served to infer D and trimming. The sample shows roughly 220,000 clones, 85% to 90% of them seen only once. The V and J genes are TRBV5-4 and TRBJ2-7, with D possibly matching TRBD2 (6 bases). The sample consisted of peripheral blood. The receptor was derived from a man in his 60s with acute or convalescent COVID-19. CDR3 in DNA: TGTGCCAGCAGCTTGTCCGGGACGGGGACTTTTGCCTACGAGCAGTACTTC. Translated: CASSLSGTGTFAYEQYF.